The 20 T cell receptor beta chains reported below all come from one sample, sequenced in a study of monozygotic twins with inflammatory bowel disease. TCRdb reprocessed the 5' RACE reads, keeping one entry per CDR3 protein, no DNA. The sample totals roughly 170,000 distinct CDR3 sequences. Specimen: blood. The receptors originated from a human donor with ulcerative colitis or Crohn's disease, or a healthy co-twin of an affected twin (not recorded which).

The rearrangement uses TRBV30 and TRBJ2-2; the TRBD1 assignment by TCRdb is unverifiable without DNA. The CDR3 loop spans 17 amino acids. The germline V gene encodes CDR1 GTSNPN and CDR2 SVGIG (reference sequence). The chain's CDR3 is CAWSVGPYHLNTGELFF.

The V call is TRBV7-2, the J call TRBJ1-6. Germline CDR1 reads SGHTA; CDR2 reads FQGNSA. This CDR3 comprises 13 residues. Here the CDR3 reads CASRTTGNSPLHF. The variable domain in full, with the rest retrieved from reference TRBV7-2 and TRBJ1-6, is GAGVSQSPSNKVTEKGKDVELRCDPISGHTALYWYRQSLGQGLEFLIYFQGNSAPDKSGLPSDRFSAERTGGSVSTLTIQRTQQEDSAVYLCASRTTGNSPLHFGNGTRLTVT.

The chain employs TRBV27 and TRBJ2-2; TCRdb calls TRBD2, which cannot be checked without DNA. The germline CDR1 and CDR2 sequences are MNHEY and SMNVEV (reference sequence). CDR3 length equals 15 residues. CDR3 in amino acids: CASSFGRAFTGELFF.

The chain recombines TRBV19 with TRBJ1-2. The germline V gene has CDR1 LNHDA and CDR2 SQIVND (reference sequence). The CDR3 covers 13 residues. The CDR3 here is CASSAGANYGYTF.

The chain joins TRBV12-3 or TRBV12-4 to TRBJ1-2; TCRdb selects TRBD1, and the lack of DNA leaves this call unchecked. CDR3 size: 14 residues. This chain's CDR3 is CASSRQGDPYGYTF.

V gene TRBV5-1 combines with J gene TRBJ2-3. Germline V lookup: CDR1 SGHRS, CDR2 YFSETQ. The length of the CDR3 is 11 residues. CDR3 sequence: CASRVADTQYF. Full variable domain (missing parts from reference TRBV5-1 and TRBJ2-3): KAGVTQTPRYLIKTRGQQVTLSCSPISGHRSVSWYQQTPGQGLQFLFEYFSETQRNKGNFPGRFSGRQFSNSRSEMNVSTLELGDSALYLCASRVADTQYFGPGTRLTVL.

The CDR3 is CASSQDEGGYNEQFF. This chain links TRBV3-1 with TRBJ2-1; as DNA is missing, the TRBD2 call by TCRdb cannot be tested. This CDR3 has 15 residues. CDR1 and CDR2 from the germline V gene are LGHDT and YNNKEL (reference sequence).

The chain has TRBV7-6 and TRBJ2-3; TCRdb's D gene call, TRBD1, goes unchecked for lack of DNA. The CDR3 is 15 amino acids. Looked up from germline, CDR1 is SGHVS and CDR2 is FNYEAQ. CDR3 protein: CASSLIPGERDTQYF.

The chain joins TRBV15 to TRBJ2-1; there is no DNA to check the TCRdb D call of TRBD1. There are 14 residues in the CDR3. From germline, CDR1 is LNHNV and CDR2 YYDKDF (reference sequence). CDR3: CATSRDRGANEQFF.

The chain uses TRBV6-5 and TRBJ1-3; the TRBD1 assignment by TCRdb is unverifiable without DNA. This CDR3 has 16 residues. Germline CDR1 reads MNHEY; CDR2 reads SVGAGI. The CDR3 loop reads CASSYGAGRSGNTIHF.

The J gene is TRBJ1-1, the V gene TRBV7-9; with no DNA, the TCRdb D assignment of TRBD1 cannot be verified. Germline values: CDR1 SEHNR, CDR2 FQNEAQ (reference sequence). The CDR3 totals 15 residues. This CDR3 reads CASSFPRGRDTEAFF.

This chain uses TRBV27 with TRBJ2-7. This CDR3 region has 15 residues. Germline loops: CDR1 MNHEY, CDR2 SMNVEV (reference sequence). CDR3 in amino acids: CASSLSGQGSYEQYF.

J is TRBJ1-6 and V is TRBV9; checking the TCRdb D call of TRBD1 is not possible without DNA. The V gene's germline CDR1 is SGDLS and CDR2 YYNGEE. The CDR3 sequence is 15 residues long. CDR3 sequence reads: CASSPRTGMNSPLHF.

J is TRBJ1-1 and V is TRBV5-5; TCRdb's assignment of TRBD1 cannot be checked, as there is no DNA. Germline V gene sequence: CDR1 SGHKS, CDR2 YYEKEE (reference sequence). This CDR3 is built from 17 residues. The CDR3 loop is CASSLLFGDRANTEAFF. Based on the CDR3 plus reference TRBV5-5 and TRBJ1-1, the full variable domain is DAGVTQSPTHLIKTRGQQVTLRCSPISGHKSVSWYQQVLGQGPQFIFQYYEKEERGRGNFPDRFSARQFPNYSSELNVNALLLGDSALYLCASSLLFGDRANTEAFFGQGTRLTVV.

The rearrangement links TRBV29-1 to TRBJ2-2. Germline CDR1 SQVTM, CDR2 ANQGSEA. The CDR3 length is 11 residues. CDR3 region: CSAADTGELFF.

V usage is TRBV12-3 or TRBV12-4 and J usage is TRBJ2-7. The CDR3 consists of 14 residues. CDR3 region: CASSQTLNKGEQYF.

The chain recombines TRBV14 with TRBJ2-2. The CDR3 has 13 amino acids. The germline CDR1 and CDR2 sequences are SGHDN and FVKESK. This CDR3 is CASSVLNTGELFF.

This chain's CDR3 is CAISESRTGGKTEAFF. V is TRBV10-3 and J is TRBJ1-1; with no DNA, the TCRdb D assignment of TRBD1 cannot be verified. Germline CDR1 and CDR2: ENHRY and SYGVKD. The CDR3 is made up of 16 amino acids.

The CDR3 is CASSKGRQDYGYTF. The chain couples TRBV21-1 to TRBJ1-2. TRBV21-1 is noted as a pseudogene. There are 14 residues in the CDR3.

The gene calls are TRBV5-1 and TRBJ2-3; TCRdb's assignment of TRBD2 cannot be checked, as there is no DNA. The CDR3 is made up of 17 amino acids. The V gene's germline CDR1 is SGHRS and CDR2 YFSETQ. The CDR3 sequence is CASSPFSGRAVADTQYF.